This T cell receptor (beta chain) emerged from a study of OX40 agonist ivuxolimab in advanced cancers. V lost 5 bases and J lost 4; bases outside the gene matches: 12. Germline loops: CDR1 SEHNR, CDR2 FQNEAQ (reference sequence). This CDR3 region has 17 residues. Libraries were prepared by immunoSEQ multiplex PCR; TCRdb keeps only in-frame clonotypes and omits some of them. The table records around 70,000 clones, around 80% of them present only once. The chain recombines TRBV7-9 with TRBJ1-4; 8 bases map to TRBD1. The clonotype was recovered from an adult with an advanced solid tumor such as melanoma, head and neck, liver or kidney cancer. Material: CD4+ or CD8+ T cells sorted from blood, obtained in a trial of the OX40 agonist ivuxolimab. CDR3 amino acids: CASSLGQGRTLNEKLFF. The DNA of the CDR3 is TGTGCCAGCAGCCTTGGACAGGGAAGGACACTTAATGAAAAACTGTTTTTT.